One and the same sample provided the 23 T cell receptor beta chains below, sequenced in a study of beta chain features in type 1 diabetes. TCRB transcripts that were expressed got sequenced, as all of the isolated RNA had been reverse transcribed. Libraries were prepared by immunoSEQ multiplex PCR; TCRdb keeps only in-frame clonotypes and omits some of them. The repertoire holds around 190,000 clones, about 13% seen once, with around 0.63% in the top ten. The source material was central memory CD4+ T cells from blood. The receptors here all came from a woman aged 18-30 years in good health.

The rearrangement uses TRBV5-1 and TRBJ2-1; 8 positions match TRBD2. Germline CDR1 is SGHRS and CDR2 is YFSETQ. The CDR3 has 17 amino acids. Trimming removed 4 bases from V and 2 bases from J; junction bases left unmatched: 11. This CDR3 reads CASSAPAQRETYNEQFF. The CDR3 coding sequence is TGCGCCAGCAGCGCCCCAGCCCAGCGGGAGACCTACAATGAGCAGTTCTTC.

The gene calls are TRBV18 and TRBJ2-1; the match to TRBD1 covers 7 bases. Per the germline V gene, CDR1 is KGHSH and CDR2 is LQKENI. V gave up 0 bases and J gave up 11 bases; unmatched junction bases: 7. CDR3 length equals 14 residues. CDR3 coding DNA: TGTGCCAGCTCACCACCCGGAACGGGACAGAAGCAGTTCTTC. Amino acids: CASSPPGTGQKQFF.

This clone came up a few times. The chain employs TRBV29-1 and TRBJ1-1; D unresolved. Germline loops: CDR1 SQVTM, CDR2 ANQGSEA. With 5 bases removed from V and 4 bases from J, the gap between germline ends came to 14 bases. The CDR3 loop spans 13 amino acids. DNA for the CDR3: TGCAGCGTTAATTGGGCGTACGGCACTGAAGCTTTCTTT. Protein: CSVNWAYGTEAFF.

The chain uses TRBV28 and TRBJ1-2, with 7 bases lining up with TRBD1. V dropped 7 bases and J dropped 8; count of bases not matched to a gene: 13. The CDR3 runs to 14 residues. The germline gives CDR1 MDHEN, CDR2 SYDVKM. This chain's CDR3 is CASIRDSTKGGYTF. The CDR3 coding sequence is TGTGCCAGCATCCGGGACAGCACTAAGGGGGGCTACACCTTC.

V usage is TRBV29-1 and J usage is TRBJ1-1, with TRBD1 matching over 7 bases. CDR1 is SQVTM, CDR2 ANQGSEA, per germline. V lost 4 bases, J lost 5 bases, and 13 bases stayed unmatched. This CDR3 is built from 15 residues. CDR3 region: CSVVYPDRAKTEAFF. CDR3 in DNA: TGCAGCGTTGTCTACCCCGACAGGGCGAAGACTGAAGCTTTCTTT.

J is TRBJ2-1 and V is TRBV19, with D tentatively TRBD2 (6 bases). The CDR3 spans 14 residues. The V and J ends lost 8 bases and 0 bases respectively, with 11 bases between them. Germline V gives CDR1 LNHDA, CDR2 SQIVND (reference sequence). CDR3 sequence: CASHGSYSYNEQFF. CDR3 DNA sequence: TGTGCCAGTCACGGGAGCTACTCCTACAATGAGCAGTTCTTC. Supplemented by reference TRBV19 and TRBJ2-1, the full variable domain reads DGGITQSPKYLFRKEGQNVTLSCEQNLNHDAMYWYRQDPGQGLRLIYYSQIVNDFQKGDIAEGYSVSREKKESFPLTVTSAQKNPTAFYLCASHGSYSYNEQFFGPGTRLTVL.

This clone was found a few times. This chain joins TRBV30 and TRBJ2-5, with D possibly matching TRBD1 (6 bases). The CDR3 extends over 13 amino acids. V was cut by 1 base and J by 4 bases, with 10 bases left in between. Germline values: CDR1 GTSNPN, CDR2 SVGIG (reference sequence). In DNA, the CDR3 is TGTGCCTGGAGTGGGGGGCGGGTAGAGACCCAGTACTTC. This translates into CAWSGGRVETQYF. Combining the CDR3 with reference TRBV30 and TRBJ2-5 gives the whole variable domain SQTIHQWPATLVQPVGSPLSLECTVEGTSNPNLYWYRQAAGRGLQLLFYSVGIGQISSEVPQNLSASRPQDRQFILSSKKLLLSDSGFYLCAWSGGRVETQYFGPGTRLLVL.

The V call is TRBV30, the J call TRBJ2-5, with TRBD1 matching 8 bases. The germline CDR1 and CDR2 sequences are GTSNPN and SVGIG (reference sequence). The CDR3 length is 16 residues. Trimming removed 2 bases from V and 8 bases from J; junction bases left unmatched: 16. The CDR3, as DNA: TGTGCCTGGAGTCGTCCGACAGGGGCTATCCCGATAACCCAGTACTTC. Translation: CAWSRPTGAIPITQYF.

This clone was counted between two and nine times. The V gene is TRBV5-1, the J gene TRBJ1-2; D call uncertain. Trimming removed 0 bases at V and 8 bases at J, with 14 bases between. This CDR3 comprises 14 residues. CDR1 is SGHRS and CDR2 is YFSETQ in the germline V gene. CDR3 sequence reads: CASSLEAGSGGYTF. The CDR3 coding sequence is TGCGCCAGCAGCTTGGAGGCGGGGTCGGGCGGCTACACCTTC.

This clone was counted between two and nine times. This chain joins TRBV6-5 and TRBJ1-3; 7 nucleotides agree with TRBD1. Losses at the gene ends were 10 bases for V and 0 bases for J; bases not matched to a gene: 9. This CDR3 has 15 amino acids. Germline V gives CDR1 MNHEY, CDR2 SVGAGI. The CDR3 reads CATTLTGSSGNTIYF. The CDR3 nucleotides read TGTGCCACAACCTTGACAGGGTCCTCTGGAAACACCATATATTTT.

The V gene is TRBV7-9, the J gene TRBJ1-1; possible D gene TRBD1, 5 bases. V gave up 4 bases and J gave up 4 bases, with 13 bases separating them. Germline CDR1 reads SEHNR; CDR2 reads FQNEAQ (reference sequence). CDR3 length equals 14 residues. The CDR3 protein is CASSSGGLGTEAFF. CDR3 DNA sequence: TGTGCCAGCAGCTCCGGGGGTTTAGGCACTGAAGCTTTCTTT.

Only a few counts were recorded for this clone. The chain is built from TRBV19 and TRBJ2-5; D perhaps matches TRBD2 (5 bases). The CDR3 is made up of 14 amino acids. CDR1 LNHDA and CDR2 SQIVND come from the germline V gene (reference sequence). Trimming left V 3 bases short and J 0 bases short, with 8 bases between. The CDR3 coding sequence is TGTGCCAGTAGTATGGGCGGGTACCAAGAGACCCAGTACTTC. It yields the protein CASSMGGYQETQYF. Based on the CDR3 plus reference TRBV19 and TRBJ2-5, the full variable domain is DGGITQSPKYLFRKEGQNVTLSCEQNLNHDAMYWYRQDPGQGLRLIYYSQIVNDFQKGDIAEGYSVSREKKESFPLTVTSAQKNPTAFYLCASSMGGYQETQYFGPGTRLLVL.

The CDR3 protein is CASSVGRVEQYF. The DNA of the CDR3 is TGTGCCAGCAGCGTAGGCAGGGTGGAGCAGTACTTC. This sequence joins TRBV9 and TRBJ2-7; TRBD1 is a possible D gene (5 bases). The germline V and J ends were trimmed by 0 bases and 7 bases, with 8 bases remaining between them. Germline lookup yields CDR1 SGDLS and CDR2 YYNGEE. The CDR3 has 12 amino acids.

This clone turned up a few times. This sequence joins TRBV19 and TRBJ2-4; D remains ambiguous. The V end lost 7 bases, the J end lost 8 bases, and 9 bases lay between the germline ends. The CDR3 runs to 11 residues. Germline V gives CDR1 LNHDA, CDR2 SQIVND (reference sequence). CDR3 amino acids: CASTQDHIQYF. Here the CDR3 DNA reads TGTGCCAGTACTCAGGATCACATTCAGTACTTC.

This clone has just a few counts. The rearrangement uses TRBV27 and TRBJ1-1, with 9 bases fitting TRBD1. The germline V gene encodes CDR1 MNHEY and CDR2 SMNVEV (reference sequence). Losses at the gene ends were 8 bases for V and 1 base for J; bases not matched to a gene: 11. This CDR3 spans 16 amino acids. Here the CDR3 reads CASHVGQGSPNTEAFF. In DNA, the CDR3 is TGTGCCAGCCACGTTGGACAGGGGTCCCCGAACACTGAAGCTTTCTTT.

V and J are TRBV14 and TRBJ2-7, with D tentatively TRBD1 (5 bases). The CDR3 is 14 residues long. CDR1 is SGHDN, CDR2 FVKESK, per germline. Trimming pared 1 base from V and 7 bases from J, leaving 14 bases between. CDR3 sequence reads: CASSQGSVGREQYF. In nucleotides, the CDR3 is TGTGCCAGCAGCCAAGGTTCCGTGGGGCGAGAGCAGTACTTC.

Written as DNA, the CDR3 is TGTGCCAGCAGCTCCTCCCGGTCCGTCGATGAGCAGTTCTTC. As protein: CASSSSRSVDEQFF. V gene TRBV9 combines with J gene TRBJ2-1; D gene unclear. The CDR3 consists of 14 residues. Germline CDR1 reads SGDLS; CDR2 reads YYNGEE. The V end was cut by 4 bases, the J end by 8 bases, with 16 bases between. Combining the CDR3 with reference TRBV9 and TRBJ2-1 gives the whole variable domain DSGVTQTPKHLITATGQRVTLRCSPRSGDLSVYWYQQSLDQGLQFLIQYYNGEERAKGNILERFSAQQFPDLHSELNLSSLELGDSALYFCASSSSRSVDEQFFGPGTRLTVL.

This clone was seen a handful of times. This chain connects TRBV30 to TRBJ2-5, with D uncertain. This CDR3 spans 14 amino acids. The V and J ends lost 1 base and 1 base respectively, with 10 bases between them. From germline, CDR1 is GTSNPN and CDR2 SVGIG (reference sequence). The CDR3 DNA follows: TGTGCCTGGAGTGGACCGACATTCCAAGAGACCCAGTACTTC. Protein: CAWSGPTFQETQYF.

The CDR3 region is CASSVGTGPYNEQFF. CDR3 bases: TGTGCCAGCAGCGTAGGGACAGGGCCCTACAATGAGCAGTTCTTC. This chain uses TRBV9 with TRBJ2-1; 8 nucleotides align to TRBD1. The germline V gene has CDR1 SGDLS and CDR2 YYNGEE. This CDR3 has 15 residues. Trimming removed 0 bases from V and 2 bases from J; junction bases left unmatched: 1.

This clone was counted only a few times. The rearrangement uses TRBV5-1 and TRBJ1-4, with 11 bases that match TRBD1. Germline CDR1 is SGHRS and CDR2 is YFSETQ. This CDR3 is 14 amino acids long. After removal of 5 bases from V and 8 bases from J, the junction contained 5 bases not matched to a gene. The CDR3 loop is CASRYGTGGEKLFF. The CDR3, as DNA: TGCGCCAGCAGATATGGGACAGGGGGAGAAAAACTGTTTTTT.

This clone came up a few times. This chain links TRBV28 with TRBJ2-5, with D unclear. Germline V lookup: CDR1 MDHEN, CDR2 SYDVKM. The CDR3 is made up of 11 amino acids. The ends were cut back, 8 bases at V and 2 bases at J, with 6 bases in the middle. The CDR3 coding sequence is TGTGCCAGCTTACGGCAAGAGACCCAGTACTTC. The encoded protein is CASLRQETQYF. The whole variable domain, remainder taken from reference TRBV28 and TRBJ2-5, is DVKVTQSSRYLVKRTGEKVFLECVQDMDHENMFWYRQDPGLGLRLIYFSYDVKMKEKGDIPEGYSVSREKKERFSLILESASTNQTSMYLCASLRQETQYFGPGTRLLVL.

This clone was observed a few times. The rearrangement uses TRBV11-2 and TRBJ1-2; a weak D match, TRBD1 (5 bases). CDR3 length equals 13 residues. CDR1 is SGHAT, CDR2 FQNNGV, per germline. Deletions cut 5 bases from V and 2 bases from J, with 9 bases between. The CDR3 is CASSPGGNYGYTF. CDR3 sequence (DNA): TGTGCCAGCAGCCCCGGGGGGAACTATGGCTACACCTTC.

This clone has a handful of counts. The V and J genes are TRBV9 and TRBJ2-2, with D possibly matching TRBD2 (6 bases). The CDR3 totals 12 residues. V shed 4 bases and J shed 9 bases, with 10 bases lying between them. Germline lookup yields CDR1 SGDLS and CDR2 YYNGEE. The CDR3 reads CASSPRERELFF. Here the CDR3 DNA reads TGTGCCAGCAGCCCCCGGGAGCGGGAGCTGTTTTTT.